This record concerns one TCR beta chain sequence. Its target is unknown. Drawn from each donor were 7.5 to 10 milliliters of peripheral blood. In each sample, at least 6.5 million PBMCs were isolated. The V end lost 4 bases, the J end lost 0 bases, and 13 bases lay between the germline ends. The CDR3 is 16 amino acids. This record comes from a study of blood T cells in healthy people across ages. General study points: In long-lived donors, naive CD4+ cell counts and diversity exceeded those of aged donors.

Then a second PCR, running roughly 7 to 11 cycles, was carried out with a sample-barcoded 5' primer and a J-beta primer mix. Every cDNA molecule bore a tag from a template-switch adaptor containing 12 random nucleotides. MiXCR, applied by TCRdb to the 5' RACE reads, yields one record per CDR3 protein. Of hundreds of thousands of distinct CDR3 sequences listed, 56% are singletons. The sequencing input was blood. The chain combines TRBV12-3 or TRBV12-4 with TRBJ1-3, with D perhaps TRBD1 (6 bases). This TCR derives from a man aged 40-49 years in good health. Written as DNA, the CDR3 is TGTGCCAGCAGTTCTTACAGGGCCACCTCTGGAAACACCATATATTTT. This codes for CASSSYRATSGNTIYF.